These 25 T cell receptor beta chains came from one sample sequenced in a study of blood T cell repertoires in COVID-19. Sequencing used immunoSEQ multiplex PCR; TCRdb keeps in-frame clones, though not all of them. Of some 200,000 clones in the sample, 86% were seen once. The specimen sequenced was PBMCs or T cells enriched from blood (not recorded which). All receptors come from a woman aged 45-59 years in a cohort exposed to, infected with or recovered from COVID-19 (not recorded which).

The chain has TRBV19 and TRBJ1-5; D is perhaps TRBD1 (5 bases). In germline, CDR1 is LNHDA, CDR2 SQIVND (reference sequence). V was shortened by 7 bases and J by 4 bases, with 20 bases between the two germline ends. There are 16 residues in the CDR3. The CDR3 region has the DNA TGTGCCAGTAACTATTACGAGGACAATCCAAATCAGCCCCAGCATTTT. As protein: CASNYYEDNPNQPQHF.

The chain employs TRBV7-3 and TRBJ2-1; the match to TRBD1 covers 7 bases. Germline CDR1 SGHTA, CDR2 FQGTGA. V trimming: 5 bases; J trimming: 4 bases; junction bases outside the gene matches: 11. This CDR3 is built from 16 residues. DNA of the CDR3: TGTGCCAGCAGCGCACGTTGGACAGGAAATTACAATGAGCAGTTCTTC. Translating gives CASSARWTGNYNEQFF. Variable domain in full (rest from reference TRBV7-3 and TRBJ2-1): GAGVSQTPSNKVTEKGKYVELRCDPISGHTALYWYRQSLGQGPEFLIYFQGTGAADDSGLPNDRFFAVRPEGSVSTLKIQRTERGDSAVYLCASSARWTGNYNEQFFGPGTRLTVL.

The gene calls are TRBV5-1 and TRBJ2-2; TRBD2 aligns across 8 bases. The CDR3 sequence is 16 residues long. Trimming at V came to 4 bases and at J to 5 bases, leaving 10 bases not matched to a gene. Germline CDR1 reads SGHRS; CDR2 reads YFSETQ. In DNA form, the CDR3 reads TGCGCCAGCAGCCACCGGCCCAGCGGGGGAACCGGGGAGCTGTTTTTT. Amino acid sequence: CASSHRPSGGTGELFF.

This chain links TRBV7-2 with TRBJ1-2; D is undetermined. This CDR3 spans 13 amino acids. The V gene's germline CDR1 is SGHTA and CDR2 FQGNSA. V dropped 3 bases and J dropped 1 base, with 6 bases sitting between them. CDR3 DNA sequence: TGTGCCAGCAGCTTGAGCGTTAACTATGGCTACACCTTC. This codes for CASSLSVNYGYTF.

The chain carries TRBV11-3 and TRBJ2-5; D uncertain. The germline gives CDR1 SGHNT, CDR2 YENEEA. The germline V and J ends were trimmed by 2 bases and 3 bases, with 7 bases remaining between them. This CDR3 comprises 13 residues. The CDR3: CASSLNSEETQYF. The CDR3 DNA reads as TGTGCCAGCAGCTTAAACTCCGAAGAGACCCAGTACTTC.

This clone appeared once. This chain's CDR3 is CATSGTGRGYGYTF. The DNA of the CDR3 is TGTGCCACCAGCGGAACAGGGAGAGGCTATGGCTACACCTTC. V usage is TRBV15 and J usage is TRBJ1-2, with D perhaps matching TRBD1 (6 bases). CDR1 and CDR2 (germline): LNHNV, YYDKDF (reference sequence). Trimming shortened V by 5 bases and J by 4 bases, and 14 bases separated the two germline ends. The CDR3 is made up of 14 amino acids.

The chain links TRBV29-1 to TRBJ1-1; possibly TRBD1 for D (6 bases). This CDR3 comprises 12 residues. Germline CDR1 SQVTM, CDR2 ANQGSEA. V lost 6 bases and J lost 1, with 9 bases in between. The DNA for the CDR3 is TGCAGCGTCGTACAGGGGAACACTGAAGCTTTCTTT. Translated: CSVVQGNTEAFF.

V usage is TRBV9 and J usage is TRBJ2-1; D is uncertain. Germline values: CDR1 SGDLS, CDR2 YYNGEE. This CDR3 region has 12 residues. The germline V and J ends were trimmed by 0 bases and 8 bases, with 6 bases remaining between them. The CDR3, as DNA: TGTGCCAGCAGCGTAGACCGCGATGAGCAGTTCTTC. This encodes CASSVDRDEQFF.

J is TRBJ2-2 and V is TRBV4-2, with D possibly matching TRBD1 (5 bases). Germline CDR1 and CDR2: LGHNA and YNFKEQ. This CDR3 region has 16 residues. Between the trimmed V and J ends, which lost 3 bases and 5 bases, there was a span of 16 bases. The DNA for the CDR3 is TGTGCCAGCAGCCAGAGTTCTTACAGGCTGACCGGGGAGCTGTTTTTT. It specifies CASSQSSYRLTGELFF.

The J gene is TRBJ2-6, the V gene TRBV4-1, with no clear D. This CDR3 has 15 residues. V was cut by 2 bases and J by 8 bases, with 13 bases left in between. Germline-derived CDR1 and CDR2 are MGHRA and YSYEKL. The chain's CDR3 is CASSQRSVETNVLTF. DNA of the CDR3: TGCGCCAGCAGCCAACGGTCGGTAGAAACCAACGTCCTGACTTTC.

The chain recombines TRBV6-4 with TRBJ1-5, with D unresolved. V was shortened by 4 bases and J by 5 bases, with 3 bases between the two germline ends. Germline values: CDR1 MRHNA, CDR2 SNTAGT. The CDR3 is 11 amino acids. CDR3 protein: CASSAYQPQHF. DNA of the CDR3: TGTGCCAGCAGTGCCTATCAGCCCCAGCATTTT.

This sequence joins TRBV6-5 and TRBJ1-2; the match to TRBD1 covers 8 bases. Germline V gene data show CDR1 as MNHEY and CDR2 as SVGAGI. The length of the CDR3 is 13 residues. The V gene end was trimmed by 6 bases and the J gene end by 8 bases; junction bases not matched to a gene: 8. The CDR3 loop is CASRDHTGGGYTF. The DNA of the CDR3 is TGTGCCAGCAGGGACCACACAGGGGGGGGCTACACCTTC.

The chain couples TRBV10-3 to TRBJ1-1; 8 nucleotides agree with TRBD1. Germline V CDR1 and CDR2: ENHRY, SYGVKD. The CDR3 sequence is 15 residues long. Unmatched junction bases numbered 7, after V lost 6 bases and J lost 1 base. CDR3 protein: CAISPGQAKNTEAFF. DNA for the CDR3: TGTGCCATCAGCCCGGGACAGGCTAAGAACACTGAAGCTTTCTTT.

The chain carries TRBV9 and TRBJ2-3; D possibly corresponds to TRBD2 (7 bases). The V end lost 0 bases, the J end lost 5 bases, and 16 bases lay between the germline ends. The CDR3 is made up of 16 amino acids. Germline loops: CDR1 SGDLS, CDR2 YYNGEE. CDR3 residues: CASSVGGGAFIDTQYF. CDR3 nucleotide sequence: TGTGCCAGCAGCGTAGGTGGGGGGGCCTTTATAGATACGCAGTATTTT.

This sequence joins TRBV30 and TRBJ2-1; 8 bases fit TRBD2. The CDR3 contains 14 residues. From germline, CDR1 is GTSNPN and CDR2 SVGIG (reference sequence). With 2 bases clipped from V and 2 bases from J, the junction kept 2 bases outside the gene matches. The DNA of the CDR3 is TGTGCCTGGAGTCCGGGGGGGACCTACAATGAGCAGTTCTTC. Its protein product is CAWSPGGTYNEQFF. Combining the CDR3 with reference TRBV30 and TRBJ2-1 gives the whole variable domain SQTIHQWPATLVQPVGSPLSLECTVEGTSNPNLYWYRQAAGRGLQLLFYSVGIGQISSEVPQNLSASRPQDRQFILSSKKLLLSDSGFYLCAWSPGGTYNEQFFGPGTRLTVL.

As to this clone: At one end, the junction sequence differs from germline, possibly due to a read error. This sequence joins TRBV5-8 and TRBJ1-2; D may be TRBD1 (5 bases). CDR3 length: 14 residues. CDR1 is SGHTS, CDR2 YDEGEE, per germline. CDR3 nucleotides: TGTGCCAGCAGCCAGCTGGCGGTTAGGGGCGGTGGCCATTTC. Translation gives CASSQLAVRGGGHF.

Comment on this clone: One end of the junction fails to match germline, which may point to a read error. The chain uses TRBV7-2 and TRBJ1-4, with TRBD1 matching 7 bases. CDR1 and CDR2 (germline): SGHTA, FQGNSA. The CDR3 loop spans 15 amino acids. CDR3 protein: CASRTTGTANEKLFF. DNA of the CDR3: TGTGCCAGCAGAACAACCGGGACAGCTAATGAAAAGCTGTTTTTT.

This clone was detected only a few times. The rearrangement joins TRBV4-3 to TRBJ1-1; D is ambiguous. This CDR3 comprises 15 residues. CDR1 and CDR2 (germline): LGHNA, YSLEER. The ends were cut back, 1 base at V and 5 bases at J, with 14 bases in the middle. The CDR3 here is CASSQGFQVRTEAFF. In DNA, the CDR3 is TGCGCCAGCAGCCAAGGGTTCCAGGTTCGGACTGAAGCTTTCTTT.

This chain connects TRBV4-1 to TRBJ1-1; 7 bases map to TRBD1. From germline, CDR1 is MGHRA and CDR2 YSYEKL. V dropped 2 bases and J dropped 3; count of bases not matched to a gene: 6. CDR3 length: 15 amino acids. CDR3 protein: CASSQTGTADTEAFF. Written as DNA, the CDR3 is TGCGCCAGCAGCCAAACCGGGACAGCTGACACTGAAGCTTTCTTT.

The J gene is TRBJ2-7, the V gene TRBV11-2; D perhaps matches TRBD1 (6 bases). The length of the CDR3 is 15 residues. Per germline, CDR1 SGHAT and CDR2 FQNNGV. V was pared by 5 bases and J by 1 base, with 15 bases between. The CDR3 coding sequence is TGTGCCAGCAGCGTAACCAGGGGAGTTTCCTACGAGCAGTACTTC. The encoded protein is CASSVTRGVSYEQYF.

This chain links TRBV9 with TRBJ2-2; possible D gene TRBD1, 5 bases. Trimming left V 5 bases short and J 7 bases short, with 12 bases between. Germline V gives CDR1 SGDLS, CDR2 YYNGEE. The CDR3 spans 13 residues. Here the CDR3 reads CASSVQGGGELFF. The CDR3 coding sequence is TGTGCCAGCAGTGTGCAGGGCGGCGGGGAGCTGTTTTTT.

The chain combines TRBV28 with TRBJ1-6, with a weak D call TRBD1 (5 bases). The CDR3 is made up of 15 amino acids. The ends were cut back, 0 bases at V and 10 bases at J, with 13 bases in the middle. CDR1 is MDHEN and CDR2 is SYDVKM in the germline V gene. The CDR3 reads CASSLWQGPISPLHF. DNA of the CDR3: TGTGCCAGCAGTTTATGGCAGGGCCCGATCTCACCCCTCCACTTT.

A few counts support this clone. The V gene is TRBV5-1, the J gene TRBJ1-5; D is perhaps TRBD1 (5 bases). CDR1 is SGHRS and CDR2 is YFSETQ in the germline V gene. The CDR3 is 14 residues long. V lost 4 bases and J lost 2, with 10 bases in between. The CDR3 loop is CASSPDSRNQPQHF. In nucleotides, the CDR3 is TGCGCCAGCAGCCCCGACAGCCGCAATCAGCCCCAGCATTTT.

This clone has just a few counts. The chain joins TRBV7-3 to TRBJ1-6, with a weak D call TRBD1 (6 bases). This CDR3 region has 15 residues. Trimming cost V 6 bases and J 8 bases, with 17 bases left between them. Germline V gene lookup returns CDR1 SGHTA and CDR2 FQGTGA. The CDR3 nucleotides are TGTGCCAGCAGGGCCAGGGGAGATGAGGATTCACCCCTCCACTTT. Translated, it gives CASRARGDEDSPLHF. Full variable domain (missing parts from reference TRBV7-3 and TRBJ1-6): GAGVSQTPSNKVTEKGKYVELRCDPISGHTALYWYRQSLGQGPEFLIYFQGTGAADDSGLPNDRFFAVRPEGSVSTLKIQRTERGDSAVYLCASRARGDEDSPLHFGNGTRLTVT.

DNA for the CDR3: TGCGCCAGCAGCCCCCCGGGACAGGGGATCGGCTACACCTTC. This codes for CASSPPGQGIGYTF. V is TRBV4-1 and J is TRBJ1-2, with 10 bases fitting TRBD1. J was trimmed by 8 bases and V by 4 bases; bases with no gene match: 7. The CDR3 spans 14 residues. The germline CDR1 and CDR2 sequences are MGHRA and YSYEKL.